This TCR beta chain stems from a study of molecular identifiers for immune sequencing clone quantification. Study-wide results and caveats: For effector cells, clones above 20 RNA copies held over 97% of molecules; for naive cells, under 1%. Barcode-sharing identical TCR molecules could underestimate highly expanded clone sizes.

MiXCR, applied by TCRdb to the PCR reads, yields one record per CDR3 protein. The sample consists of approximately 630,000 distinct CDR3 sequences, 25% of them appearing once. Germline values: CDR1 MDHEN, CDR2 SYDVKM. The CDR3 has 15 residues. The V gene end was trimmed by 6 bases and the J gene end by 0 bases; junction bases not matched to a gene: 4. This clonotype was seen more than once but under ten times. Its antigen is unknown. V gene TRBV28 combines with J gene TRBJ2-1; 8 bases are a match to TRBD2. The source of this sequence is a human donor in good health. Some libraries in this study had Jurkat cell RNA spiked in. The specimen was naive CD8+ T cells from blood, with Jurkat cell RNA spiked in. Sample subset: FACS-sorted CD8+CD4-CCR7+CD45RA+ naive T cells. CDR3 amino acids: CASSAGTSSYNEQFF. The CDR3 DNA sequence: TGTGCCAGCAGCGCAGGGACTAGCTCCTACAATGAGCAGTTCTTC.